This is a list of T cell receptor beta chains from one sample in a study of shared clonotypes between healthy human individuals. Clones were sequenced by immunoSEQ multiplex PCR, and TCRdb holds only the in-frame ones, with some missing. The table records around 1.4 million clones, around 98.5% of them present only once. Sequences were obtained from naive CD4+ T cells sorted from blood. The origin of the receptors is a young man in good health. CDR3s include the opening cysteine and the closing phenylalanine or tryptophan. The D gene is left open where the match is weak. A clone size is listed for some rows: how often the clone was seen (once, few, many), or a class if it is expanded.

>.|.|TRBJ2-1|TRBV7-9
TGTGCCAGCAGCCCGCATGGGCAGATAGGGGAGCAGTTCTTC
CASSPHGQIGEQFF
>.|.|TRBJ2-7|TRBV5-1
TGCGCCAGCAGCCATATGACAGGTACCTACGAGCAGTACTTC
CASSHMTGTYEQYF
>once|.|TRBJ2-3|TRBV5-1
TGCGCCAGCAGCATAGGACAGACTAGCACAGATACGCAGTATTTT
CASSIGQTSTDTQYF
>.|.|TRBJ2-6|TRBV28
TGTGCCAGCAGTTCGCAGTTAGGGGCCTCTCTCTCTGGGGCCAACGTCCTGACTTTC
CASSSQLGASLSGANVLTF
>.|.|TRBJ2-1|TRBV5-4
TGTGCCAGCAGCCAGGACTACAATGAGCAGTTCTTC
CASSQDYNEQFF
>once|TRBD1|TRBJ1-5|TRBV5-4
TGTGCCAGCAGCTTGAGGGACAGGGGGGCTAATCAGCCCCAGCATTTT
CASSLRDRGANQPQHF
>.|TRBD2|TRBJ2-1|TRBV29-1
TGCAGCGGTTACCGGGACCCGGGAGGGGAGCAGTTCTTC
CSGYRDPGGEQFF
>.|TRBD2|TRBJ2-1|TRBV5-4
TGTGCCAGCAGCTTTGAACTAGCGGGAATTGAGCAGTTCTTC
CASSFELAGIEQFF
>.|.|TRBJ2-5|TRBV20-1
TGCAGTGCCATGCTGGAGACCCAGTACTTC
CSAMLETQYF
>.|.|TRBJ2-3|TRBV30
TGTGCCTGCTCGGGGCCGCGGGTCACAGATACGCAGTATTTT
CACSGPRVTDTQYF
>.|.|TRBJ2-3|TRBV20-1
TGCAGTGCTCCTCCGACAGATACGCAGTATTTT
CSAPPTDTQYF
>.|.|TRBJ1-5|TRBV6-6
TGTGCCAGCAGTTATCTAGGGATCGATCAGCCCCAGCATTTT
CASSYLGIDQPQHF
>.|TRBD2|TRBJ2-1|TRBV7-9
TGTGCCAGCAGTCTTAGCGGGAGGTCCCACAATGAGCAGTTCTTC
CASSLSGRSHNEQFF
>.|.|TRBJ2-5|TRBV11-3
TGTGCCAGCAGCACCAGAGGAGAACAAGAGACCCAGTACTTC
CASSTRGEQETQYF
>.|.|TRBJ2-2|TRBV5-8
TGTGCCAGCAGCTTAACAGGGAAGGTAACCGGGGAGCTGTTTTTT
CASSLTGKVTGELFF
>.|.|TRBJ1-2|TRBV6-6
TGTGCCAGCAGTTACCACCGGGTCTATGGCTACACCTTC
CASSYHRVYGYTF
>.|.|TRBJ1-2|TRBV28
TGTGCCAGCAGTGGCGCTATTAGTCGACAGCTACCGAACTATGGCTACACCTTC
CASSGAISRQLPNYGYTF
>.|.|TRBJ2-7|TRBV5-1
TGCGCCAGCAGCTTGGGGGGCGGGTACGAGCAGTACTTC
CASSLGGGYEQYF
>.|.|TRBJ2-1|TRBV18
TGTGCCAGCTCACCACAGGGACGGCCAAATGAGCAGTTCTTC
CASSPQGRPNEQFF
>.|TRBD1|TRBJ2-1|TRBV5-4
TGTGCCAGCAGCTTGTGGACAGGGGGGACTTACAATGAGCAGTTCTTC
CASSLWTGGTYNEQFF
>.|.|TRBJ1-3|TRBV5-1
TGCGCCAGCAGCTTGGAGGGCACGGTACAGTCTGGAAACACCATATATTTT
CASSLEGTVQSGNTIYF
>.|.|TRBJ2-5|TRBV5-6
TGTGCCAGCAGCTTGGCGGGGGGCTACCAAGAGACCCAGTACTTC
CASSLAGGYQETQYF
>.|.|TRBJ2-7|TRBV30
TGTGCCTGGAGACGGGATGCCAACGAGCAGTACTTC
CAWRRDANEQYF
>.|.|TRBJ1-2|TRBV7-2
TGTGCCAGCAGCGAGGACAACTATGGCTACACCTTC
CASSEDNYGYTF
>once|.|TRBJ2-5|TRBV18
TGTGCCAGCTCACCACTTGAAGGAGGCGCCCGTCCCGAGGGGACCCAGTACTTC
CASSPLEGGARPEGTQYF
>many|.|TRBJ2-3|TRBV11-3
TGTGCCAGCAGCCCCGGTCCTAGCACAGATACGCAGTATTTT
CASSPGPSTDTQYF
>.|.|TRBJ2-1|TRBV4-1
TGCGCCAGCAGCCAAGATTTGAGAGGGCCCTACAATGAGCAGTTCTTC
CASSQDLRGPYNEQFF
>.|.|TRBJ2-3|TRBV2
TGTGCCTCGCGGAGGGGGGGGACCACAGATACGCAGTATTTT
CASRRGGTTDTQYF
>.|TRBD1|TRBJ1-4|TRBV6-5
TGTGCCAGCGGAGACAGGGGAGGAAATGAAAAACTGTTTTTT
CASGDRGGNEKLFF
>.|.|TRBJ1-4|TRBV7-2
TGTGCCAGCAGCTTAGGAGTAGGGATCTGGGAAAAACTGTTTTTT
CASSLGVGIWEKLFF
>.|.|TRBJ2-7|TRBV7-2
TGTGCCAGCAGCTCGTCGCTTAGGCGGGATTCCTACGAGCAGTACTTC
CASSSSLRRDSYEQYF
>.|TRBD1|TRBJ2-7|TRBV6-1
TGTGCCAGTCTTGGGGACAGGGTGGGGGAGCAGTACTTC
CASLGDRVGEQYF
>.|.|TRBJ1-2|TRBV28
TGTGCCAGCAGTTTACTGGCGATATATGGCTACACCTTC
CASSLLAIYGYTF
>.|.|TRBJ2-7|TRBV28
TGTGCCAGCAGTTTAAGGGGGGCCCTAAAATCCTCCTACGAGCAGTACTTC
CASSLRGALKSSYEQYF
>.|TRBD2|TRBJ2-2|TRBV5-1
TGCGCCAGCAGCCCAAGGACTAGCGCCCCGAACACCGGGGAGCTGTTTTTT
CASSPRTSAPNTGELFF
>once|TRBD1|TRBJ2-1|TRBV28
TGTGCCAGCAGGTCCGGGACAGGGGACTACAATGAGCAGTTCTTC
CASRSGTGDYNEQFF
>.|.|TRBJ1-4|TRBV18
TGTGCCAGCTCACCCTCGTTGACCACGGGGGGTGAAAAACTGTTTTTT
CASSPSLTTGGEKLFF
>.|.|TRBJ2-4|TRBV14
TGTGCCAGCAGCCAAGATTTCGCGGGGTTATCAGATCTAGCCAAAAACATTCAGTACTTC
CASSQDFAGLSDLAKNIQYF
>.|.|TRBJ1-2|TRBV28
TGTGCCAGCAGTTTATATTCGGGGGCGCAAGGCTACACCTTC
CASSLYSGAQGYTF
>.|TRBD2|TRBJ2-1|TRBV11-2
TGTGCCAGCGTGGGACTAGCGGGCTACAATGAGCAGTTCTTC
CASVGLAGYNEQFF
>.|.|TRBJ2-2|TRBV5-1
TGCGCCAGCTCGCTTAAACGGGACATCAACACCGGGGAGCTGTTTTTT
CASSLKRDINTGELFF
>.|TRBD2|TRBJ2-1|TRBV25-1
TGTGCCAGCAGTCACGCGGGACTAGCGGGATACTCGGAGCAGTTCTTC
CASSHAGLAGYSEQFF
>.|.|TRBJ1-5|TRBV6-5
TGTGCCGCGGGGGGCCTCGAAAGCAATCAGCCCCAGCATTTT
CAAGGLESNQPQHF
>.|TRBD2|TRBJ2-1|TRBV7-2
TGTGCCAGCAGCTTGGCCTCTAGCGGATCCTACAATGAGCAGTTCTTC
CASSLASSGSYNEQFF
>.|.|TRBJ2-3|TRBV11-2
TGTGCCAGCAGCTTAGCTGTAGATACGCAGTATTTT
CASSLAVDTQYF
>.|.|TRBJ2-1|TRBV29-1
TGCAGCGGGAGGTGGTACAATGAGCAGTTCTTC
CSGRWYNEQFF
>.|TRBD2|TRBJ2-3|TRBV2
TGTGCCCTCGGGGGGGGGAGCACAGATACGCAGTATTTT
CALGGGSTDTQYF
>.|.|TRBJ2-1|TRBV5-4
TGTGCCAGCAGCGTGGACAGCGTCGATGAGCAGTTCTTC
CASSVDSVDEQFF
>.|.|TRBJ1-2|TRBV6-1
TGTGCCAGCAGTGAAGCGCAGGGCGTTTCGTATGGCTACACCTTC
CASSEAQGVSYGYTF
>.|.|TRBJ2-7|TRBV2
TGTGCCAGCAGTGATATCAGGGGCCCCCACGAGCAGTACTTC
CASSDIRGPHEQYF
>few|TRBD1|TRBJ1-5|TRBV6-5
TGTGCCAGCAGTCGACAGGGCGGCAATCAGCCCCAGCATTTT
CASSRQGGNQPQHF
>.|.|TRBJ2-7|TRBV5-1
TGCGCCAGCAGCTCCGGACCGGGCCTTGTCCACGAGCAGTACTTC
CASSSGPGLVHEQYF
>.|TRBD2|TRBJ2-2|TRBV6-5
TGTGCCAGCAGTTACGGGACTAGCGGGAGACCCGGGGAGCTGTTTTTT
CASSYGTSGRPGELFF
>.|TRBD2|TRBJ2-7|TRBV5-4
TGTGCCAGCAGCGTCGGTGCGGGACTAGTCTACGAGCAGTACTTC
CASSVGAGLVYEQYF
>.|.|TRBJ2-2|TRBV18
TGTGCCAGCTCACCACGGCAGGGGAACACCGGGGAGCTGTTTTTT
CASSPRQGNTGELFF
>.|TRBD1|TRBJ1-1|TRBV7-6
TGTGCCAGCAGTGGACAGGGTAGGAACACTGAAGCTTTCTTT
CASSGQGRNTEAFF
>.|.|TRBJ2-7|TRBV28
TGTGCCAGCAGCATCCCGTTCCGGGGGGCGGACGAGCAGTACTTC
CASSIPFRGADEQYF